A selection of T cell receptor beta chains follows, all from one sample in a study of blood T cell repertoires in COVID-19. Profiling relied on immunoSEQ multiplex PCR, and the TCRdb table lists in-frame clones only, not all of them. The sample shows some 150,000 clones, roughly 84% of them seen only once. Sequenced material: peripheral blood. The origin of the receptors is a man between 65 and 80 years old with acute or convalescent COVID-19. CDR3s include the opening cysteine and the closing phenylalanine or tryptophan. The order of the fields is D gene, V gene, J gene, CDR3 protein. D genes are given only for firm matches.

.	TRBV28	TRBJ1-2	CASSPDKDGYTF
TRBD1	TRBV12-5	TRBJ2-1	CASGLVPGTGNNEQFF
.	TRBV19	TRBJ1-2	CASSTSRTANYGYTF
.	TRBV6-1	TRBJ1-5	CASSESGLNQPQHF
.	TRBV5-1	TRBJ1-2	CASTPAGGLNYGYTF
.	TRBV4-1	TRBJ2-6	CASSQDWASGANVLTF
TRBD1	TRBV5-1	TRBJ1-1	CASSLGGATGAEAFF
TRBD1	TRBV30	TRBJ2-7	CAGNPQDRGSYEQYF
.	TRBV6-5	TRBJ1-4	CASSLTSGVGEKLFF
TRBD2	TRBV5-1	TRBJ2-5	CASSLSTSGGAGETQYF
TRBD1	TRBV19	TRBJ1-2	CASSTQGQFYGYTF
TRBD1	TRBV5-1	TRBJ1-3	CASATGEAGNTIYF
TRBD1	TRBV5-1	TRBJ1-1	CASSSGQPNTEAFF
.	TRBV19	TRBJ1-5	CASKWPYSNQPQHF
TRBD2	TRBV7-2	TRBJ2-7	CASASLGLAGSRYF
TRBD1	TRBV11-2	TRBJ1-2	CASSQTGNGVNGYTF
TRBD1	TRBV12-5	TRBJ1-1	CASVQGTEAFF
TRBD1	TRBV27	TRBJ2-1	CASSLGDREYNEQFF
TRBD2	TRBV10-1	TRBJ2-2	CASSDASGRASTGELFF
TRBD1	TRBV28	TRBJ1-5	CATLRGQVNQPQHF
TRBD1	TRBV11-3	TRBJ2-2	CASSPKGADTGELFF
.	TRBV5-8	TRBJ2-2	CASSFRATNTGELFF
.	TRBV5-1	TRBJ1-1	CASSLTRVSNTEAFF
TRBD2	TRBV11-2	TRBJ2-7	CASSWTSPSYEQYF
TRBD1	TRBV6-5	TRBJ2-7	CSVGGTGDQYF
.	TRBV28	TRBJ2-1	CASSFPGSGRNEQFF
TRBD2	TRBV6-5	TRBJ2-5	CASANTSGRFATQYF
TRBD2	TRBV5-8	TRBJ2-5	CASSYSGRAGETQYF
.	TRBV30	TRBJ2-7	CAWSTGVGDEQYF
.	TRBV7-9	TRBJ2-1	CASSYQTTGIHEQFF
TRBD2	TRBV29-1	TRBJ2-2	CSVAGTSGRIGELFF
.	TRBV7-2	TRBJ1-6	CASSIDSGTRSSPLHF
.	TRBV28	TRBJ1-2	CASTVGGTVGYTF
.	TRBV28	TRBJ1-2	CASSSRSFRERALSFYGYTF
.	TRBV28	TRBJ2-7	CASTKSGAMIEQYF
TRBD2	TRBV4-1	TRBJ2-1	CASSPGLATNNEQFF
.	TRBV5-8	TRBJ1-4	CASSLNGAPNEKLFF
TRBD1	TRBV10-3	TRBJ2-7	CAISGTGGNYEQYF
TRBD1	TRBV28	TRBJ1-2	CASSIMGTGYGYTF
TRBD2	TRBV15	TRBJ2-3	CATSRTSPGTSGGRADTQYF
.	TRBV18	TRBJ1-1	CASSGGARDTEAFF
.	TRBV6-6	TRBJ1-2	CASSYSGVSYGYTF
.	TRBV14	TRBJ2-1	CASSQVEEQFF
TRBD1	TRBV5-1	TRBJ1-5	CASSRTGGDQPQHF
.	TRBV6-5	TRBJ1-6	CASSNRGNSPLHF
.	TRBV6-2/TRBV6-3	TRBJ1-4	CASSSAGATNEKLFF
.	TRBV5-1	TRBJ1-4	CASSSGQDNEKLFF
.	TRBV7-9	TRBJ2-5	CASSLGSQGWQETQYF
.	TRBV10-3	TRBJ1-1	CAIRFQENTEAFF
.	TRBV28	TRBJ2-5	CASISGGEETQYF
.	TRBV3-1/TRBV3-2	TRBJ1-5	CASSHTVNQPQHF
.	TRBV20-1	TRBJ2-7	CSASRLLTYEQYF
.	TRBV29-1	TRBJ2-3	CSVGPRSTDTQYF
TRBD2	TRBV7-2	TRBJ2-3	CASSLPPRLSGGRQDTQYF
.	TRBV3-1/TRBV3-2	TRBJ2-5	CASSRIGGGGGTQYF
TRBD1	TRBV7-3	TRBJ1-2	CAGSQTGNYGYTF